These 27 T cell receptor beta chains were all obtained from the same sample, sequenced in a study of blood T cell repertoires in COVID-19. Method: immunoSEQ multiplex PCR; TCRdb's copy keeps in-frame clones and lacks some. The table lists about 140,000 clones, about 86% of them singletons, with roughly 8.7% in the top ten. The source material was peripheral blood. Source of these receptors: a woman aged 60-75 years with acute or convalescent COVID-19.

This chain uses TRBV25-1 with TRBJ1-2; TRBD1 matches at 10 bases. Germline V CDR1 and CDR2: MGHDK, SYGVNS. This CDR3 has 15 residues. Trimming removed 6 bases from V and 4 bases from J; junction bases left unmatched: 8. CDR3 DNA sequence: TGTGCCAGCAGCAATCCGGGACAGGGGACCTATGGCTACACCTTC. This gives the protein CASSNPGQGTYGYTF.

The gene calls are TRBV2 and TRBJ1-1, with TRBD1 matching over 8 bases. CDR3 size: 14 residues. V lost 6 bases, J lost 4 bases, and 7 bases stayed unmatched. Germline V gives CDR1 SNHLY, CDR2 FYNNEI. The DNA for the CDR3 is TGTGCCAGCAGGTCCGACAGGGGAAGCACTGAAGCTTTCTTT. Residues: CASRSDRGSTEAFF.

The chain has TRBV5-1 and TRBJ1-2; D is perhaps TRBD1 (6 bases). V was clipped by 1 base and J by 3 bases, with 13 bases between them. There are 15 residues in the CDR3. Per the germline V gene, CDR1 is SGHRS and CDR2 is YFSETQ. CDR3 residues: CASSLLGGADYGYTF. The CDR3 coding sequence is TGCGCCAGCAGCTTGCTTGGGGGGGCTGACTATGGCTACACCTTC.

This clone was observed a single time. The chain employs TRBV15 and TRBJ2-5, with unresolved D. Germline CDR1 LNHNV, CDR2 YYDKDF (reference sequence). The CDR3 length is 13 residues. V was clipped by 0 bases and J by 5 bases, with 7 bases between them. The CDR3 region is CATSRDFSETQYF. CDR3 nucleotides: TGTGCCACCAGCAGAGATTTTTCGGAGACCCAGTACTTC.

The rearrangement uses TRBV7-2 and TRBJ2-5; TRBD1 matches 9 bases. CDR1 and CDR2 from the germline V gene are SGHTA and FQGNSA. With 1 base clipped from V and 5 bases from J, the junction kept 5 bases outside the gene matches. This CDR3 region has 15 residues. The CDR3 reads CASSLGDREAETQYF. The CDR3 coding sequence is TGTGCCAGCAGCTTAGGGGACAGGGAGGCGGAGACCCAGTACTTC. Filled out from reference TRBV7-2 and TRBJ2-5, the complete variable domain reads GAGVSQSPSNKVTEKGKDVELRCDPISGHTALYWYRQSLGQGLEFLIYFQGNSAPDKSGLPSDRFSAERTGGSVSTLTIQRTQQEDSAVYLCASSLGDREAETQYFGPGTRLLVL.

This chain links TRBV7-2 with TRBJ2-5; D perhaps matches TRBD1 (7 bases). Per germline, CDR1 SGHTA and CDR2 FQGNSA. The germline V and J ends were trimmed by 1 base and 5 bases, with 14 bases remaining between them. This CDR3 has 15 amino acids. The CDR3 DNA follows: TGTGCCAGCAGCTTAGGCGGGACAGTCGCGGAGACCCAGTACTTC. Amino acids: CASSLGGTVAETQYF.

V gene TRBV18 combines with J gene TRBJ2-1; no clear D gene. V was cut by 2 bases and J by 0 bases, with 8 bases left in between. The CDR3 totals 15 residues. CDR1 and CDR2 from the germline V gene are KGHSH and LQKENI. The CDR3 nucleotides are TGTGCCAGCTCACCAATGGAGAGCTCCTACAATGAGCAGTTCTTC. Protein product: CASSPMESSYNEQFF.

This clone was found once. The chain employs TRBV11-3 and TRBJ2-1; 8 nucleotides agree with TRBD1. V dropped 1 base and J dropped 3; count of bases not matched to a gene: 8. This CDR3 spans 17 amino acids. In germline, CDR1 is SGHNT, CDR2 YENEEA. CDR3 region: CASSLGDRSDLYNEQFF. The CDR3 DNA is TGTGCCAGCAGCTTAGGGGACAGGTCGGACCTCTACAATGAGCAGTTCTTC.

The chain has TRBV25-1 and TRBJ2-1; TRBD2 aligns across 12 bases. The J segment lost 8 bases and the V segment lost 1 base, leaving 6 bases of the junction unmatched. Germline-derived CDR1 and CDR2 are MGHDK and SYGVNS. There are 16 residues in the CDR3. The CDR3 DNA reads TGTGCCAGCAGTGAATTAGCTAGCGGGGGGGAGGATGAGCAGTTCTTC. It codes for CASSELASGGEDEQFF.

A single count supports this clone. This sequence joins TRBV7-2 and TRBJ2-1; 10 positions match TRBD1. This CDR3 has 16 amino acids. The trim removed 1 base at V and 4 bases at J, leaving 4 bases unmatched. Germline assignment: CDR1 SGHTA and CDR2 FQGNSA. DNA for the CDR3: TGTGCCAGCAGCTTAGGGGGACAGGGGATTTACAATGAGCAGTTCTTC. It codes for CASSLGGQGIYNEQFF.

This rearrangement joins TRBV6-5 to TRBJ1-6; 8 positions match TRBD1. V gave up 7 bases and J gave up 9 bases; unmatched junction bases: 5. Germline V CDR1 and CDR2: MNHEY, SVGAGI. CDR3 length equals 13 residues. The CDR3 sequence: CASTETGVSPLHF. The CDR3 DNA reads TGTGCCAGCACGGAGACAGGGGTTTCACCCCTCCACTTT.

V and J are TRBV14 and TRBJ2-1; D unresolved. Trimming left V 1 base short and J 6 bases short, with 7 bases between. The V gene's germline CDR1 is SGHDN and CDR2 FVKESK. This CDR3 has 13 amino acids. Written as DNA, the CDR3 is TGTGCCAGCAGCCAAGCCTACCTCAATGAGCAGTTCTTC. It translates to CASSQAYLNEQFF.

V usage is TRBV7-9 and J usage is TRBJ1-1, with TRBD1 matching over 7 bases. Germline V gives CDR1 SEHNR, CDR2 FQNEAQ (reference sequence). The CDR3 runs 15 residues. V trimming: 4 bases; J trimming: 1 base; junction bases outside the gene matches: 6. The CDR3 coding sequence is TGTGCCAGCAGCTGGAGGGGGCCGGGGAACACTGAAGCTTTCTTT. This translates into CASSWRGPGNTEAFF.

This clone was seen more than once but under ten times. The genes are TRBV20-1 and TRBJ2-5; the match to TRBD2 covers 15 bases. The germline CDR1 and CDR2 sequences are DFQATT and SNEGSKA (reference sequence). This CDR3 is 17 amino acids long. V dropped 3 bases and J dropped 5; count of bases not matched to a gene: 10. The CDR3 DNA follows: TGCAGTGCTAGTGTGGGACTAGCGGGGGGAGCCTCTGAGACCCAGTACTTC. As protein: CSASVGLAGGASETQYF.

J is TRBJ2-5 and V is TRBV7-6; TRBD2 aligns across 7 bases. V gave up 2 bases and J gave up 5 bases; unmatched junction bases: 11. There are 16 residues in the CDR3. Germline V lookup: CDR1 SGHVS, CDR2 FNYEAQ. The CDR3 loop reads CASSLRAAGKGETQYF. CDR3 in DNA: TGTGCCAGCAGCTTAAGGGCAGCGGGGAAGGGCGAGACCCAGTACTTC.

This clone was observed a few times. This rearrangement joins TRBV27 to TRBJ2-2; the D is unclear. Germline V lookup: CDR1 MNHEY, CDR2 SMNVEV (reference sequence). The CDR3 consists of 13 residues. Trimming removed 5 bases from V and 0 bases from J, with 4 bases in between. CDR3 in amino acids: CASSISNTGELFF. The DNA of the CDR3 is TGTGCCAGCAGTATCTCGAACACCGGGGAGCTGTTTTTT.

A single count supports this clone. This rearrangement joins TRBV27 to TRBJ2-1; perhaps TRBD2 as D (6 bases). Trimming cost V 2 bases and J 0 bases, with 8 bases left between them. The CDR3 loop spans 15 amino acids. Germline V gene data show CDR1 as MNHEY and CDR2 as SMNVEV (reference sequence). The CDR3 coding sequence is TGTGCCAGCAGTTTACGGGGGAACTCCTACAATGAGCAGTTCTTC. It specifies CASSLRGNSYNEQFF.

The V gene is TRBV11-3, the J gene TRBJ2-2, with 9 nucleotides matching TRBD1. V lost 4 bases to trimming and J lost 7 bases; unmatched junction nucleotides: 4. Germline-derived CDR1 and CDR2 are SGHNT and YENEEA. The CDR3 spans 14 residues. The CDR3 spells CASSYQTGGGELFF. CDR3 coding DNA: TGTGCCAGCAGCTACCAGACAGGGGGCGGGGAGCTGTTTTTT.

The CDR3 coding sequence is TGCAGTGCTAGTCGGATAGCGGCTAGCACAGATACGCAGTATTTT. Residues: CSASRIAASTDTQYF. The rearrangement uses TRBV20-1 and TRBJ2-3; D may be TRBD2 (6 bases). The length of the CDR3 is 15 residues. Germline lookup yields CDR1 DFQATT and CDR2 SNEGSKA (reference sequence). V lost 3 bases to trimming and J lost 0 bases, with 13 bases between them.

CDR3 sequence: CASSPRTDSATNEKLFF. CDR3 nucleotides: TGTGCCAGCAGCCCCCGGACGGACAGTGCAACTAATGAAAAACTGTTTTTT. The rearrangement links TRBV14 to TRBJ1-4; tentatively, D is TRBD1 (6 bases). Trimming took 4 bases from V and 0 from J, leaving 15 bases between them. CDR3 size: 17 residues. CDR1 and CDR2 (germline): SGHDN, FVKESK.

The J gene is TRBJ2-7, the V gene TRBV3-1 (or the pseudogene TRBV3-2), with D tentatively TRBD1 (5 bases). CDR3 length: 13 residues. Germline V gene sequence: CDR1 LGHDT, CDR2 YNNKEL (reference sequence). Trimming removed 6 bases from V and 5 bases from J, with 14 bases in between. CDR3 in amino acids: CASSRTPFNEQYF. The CDR3 DNA reads TGTGCCAGCAGTCGGACACCCTTTAACGAGCAGTACTTC.

V gene TRBV19 combines with J gene TRBJ1-6; no definite D call. The CDR3 extends over 17 amino acids. Per the germline V gene, CDR1 is LNHDA and CDR2 is SQIVND (reference sequence). Trimming took off 5 bases at V and 9 bases at J, with 23 bases between the two ends. Here the CDR3 DNA reads TGTGCCAGTAGTTCCCGAGGGATGGCCCAACCTCGTTCACCCCTCCACTTT. It yields the protein CASSSRGMAQPRSPLHF.

This clone was seen a handful of times. This rearrangement joins TRBV6-2 or TRBV6-3 to TRBJ2-7; 8 bases agree with TRBD2. Germline V CDR1 and CDR2: MNHEY, SVGEGT. CDR3 size: 17 residues. The trim removed 2 bases at V and 3 bases at J, leaving 12 bases unmatched. The CDR3 region is CASSYPHSGGGYYEQYF. For the CDR3, the DNA is TGTGCCAGCAGTTACCCCCACTCGGGCGGGGGGTACTACGAGCAGTACTTC.

Only one count was recorded for this clone. V usage is TRBV3-1 (or the pseudogene TRBV3-2) and J usage is TRBJ2-1; TRBD2 agrees at 9 bases. V shed 2 bases, J shed 4 bases, and the junction held 3 bases outside the gene matches. From germline, CDR1 is LGHDT and CDR2 YNNKEL (reference sequence). CDR3 size: 15 residues. The CDR3 nucleotides are TGTGCCAGCAGCCAAAGCGGGGGGTCTTACAATGAGCAGTTCTTC. As protein: CASSQSGGSYNEQFF.

This clone appeared a single time. In the same sample, other DNA sequences code for this CDR3. The chain employs TRBV18 and TRBJ2-7; D is ambiguous. The CDR3 has 13 amino acids. V lost 3 bases and J lost 3, with 9 bases in between. Germline CDR1 is KGHSH and CDR2 is LQKENI. The DNA for the CDR3 is TGTGCCAGCTCACCCCCAACGGGCTACGAGCAGTACTTC. Amino acid sequence: CASSPPTGYEQYF.

This rearrangement joins TRBV3-1 (or the pseudogene TRBV3-2) to TRBJ2-3, with D maybe TRBD2 (6 bases). Trimming pared 4 bases from V and 7 bases from J, leaving 18 bases between. CDR1 and CDR2 from the germline V gene are LGHDT and YNNKEL (reference sequence). This CDR3 has 15 amino acids. CDR3 residues: CASSPPYAGRNTQYF. DNA of the CDR3: TGTGCCAGCAGCCCTCCATATGCGGGACGTAATACGCAGTATTTT.

This clone was counted a few times. The chain joins TRBV6-6 to TRBJ2-2, with TRBD1 matching over 7 bases. Germline V gene data show CDR1 as MNHNY and CDR2 as SVGAGI (reference sequence). V dropped 4 bases and J dropped 2; count of bases not matched to a gene: 1. This CDR3 has 14 amino acids. CDR3 sequence (DNA): TGTGCCAGCAGTTGGGACAGTAACACCGGGGAGCTGTTTTTT. Protein sequence: CASSWDSNTGELFF.